Listed below are T cell receptor beta chains from one sample, sequenced in a study of control samples from healthy donors and cancer patients. TCRdb's copy holds only in-frame clones and misses some; the assay was immunoSEQ multiplex PCR. Among tens of thousands of clones listed, 75% to 90% were seen once. The sequencing input was PBMCs. The receptors stem from a man aged 60-69 years with head and neck cancer. CDR3s include the opening cysteine and the closing phenylalanine or tryptophan. The D gene is left open where the match is weak. Rows give clone size only sometimes, using once, few, many, or a class for an expanded clone.

-,TRBJ1-2,TRBV5-1,-,CASSPDTHYGYTF,TGCGCCAGCAGCCCCGACACTCACTATGGCTACACCTTC
-,TRBJ1-2,TRBV7-2,-,CASSSRRGHSYTF,TGTGCCAGCAGCTCAAGACGCGGCCATAGCTACACCTTC
-,TRBJ1-1,TRBV5-1,-,CASSSGQNLNTEAFF,TGCGCCAGCAGCTCCGGACAGAATCTGAACACTGAAGCTTTCTTT
-,TRBJ1-1,TRBV7-2,-,CASSLVGPVNTEAFF,TGTGCCAGCAGCTTAGTTGGACCGGTGAACACTGAAGCTTTCTTT
-,TRBJ1-2,TRBV7-6,TRBD1,CASSLAPPDRSTPRGGYTF,TGTGCCAGCAGCTTAGCCCCCCCGGACAGGTCAACACCCCGAGGGGGCTACACCTTC
-,TRBJ2-2,TRBV5-1,TRBD1,CASSFDRGGTGELFF,TGCGCCAGCAGCTTCGACAGGGGAGGTACCGGGGAGCTGTTTTTT
-,TRBJ1-6,TRBV28,-,CASSLDSPQGDNSPLHF,TGTGCCAGCAGTTTAGATAGTCCCCAGGGCGATAATTCACCCCTCCACTTT
-,TRBJ2-7,TRBV9,-,CASSLRDGYEQYF,TGTGCCAGCAGCCTCCGGGACGGCTACGAGCAGTACTTC
-,TRBJ2-5,TRBV27,-,CASSIQGQETQYF,TGTGCCAGCAGCATTCAGGGGCAAGAGACCCAGTACTTC
-,TRBJ2-5,TRBV30,TRBD2,CAWSAFVSTRTSASWKETQYF,TGTGCCTGGAGCGCTTTTGTCTCGACAAGGACTAGCGCAAGTTGGAAGGAGACCCAGTACTTC
-,TRBJ1-2,TRBV12-3/TRBV12-4,TRBD1,CASRQGAFYGYTF,TGTGCCAGCAGACAGGGGGCCTTCTATGGCTACACCTTC
few,TRBJ1-5,TRBV7-9,-,CAGSKDTSPLAQHF,TGTGCCGGCTCAAAAGACACATCACCTCTGGCCCAGCATTTT
-,TRBJ2-3,TRBV12-3/TRBV12-4,-,CASSLLPTDTQYF,TGTGCCAGCAGCCTACTTCCCACAGATACGCAGTATTTT
few,TRBJ2-5,TRBV7-9,-,CASTPPRALGTQYF,TGTGCCAGCACACCCCCCCGGGCTTTGGGGACCCAGTACTTC
-,TRBJ1-5,TRBV6-5,-,CASSSGTRQPQHF,TGTGCCAGCAGTTCCGGGACTAGGCAGCCCCAGCATTTT
-,TRBJ2-3,TRBV9,-,CASSADVGGDTQYF,TGTGCCAGCAGCGCCGACGTGGGGGGAGATACGCAGTATTTT
-,TRBJ2-2,TRBV11-2,-,CASSRSDTGELFF,TGTGCCAGCAGCAGAAGCGACACCGGGGAGCTGTTTTTT
-,TRBJ2-3,TRBV4-2,-,CASSQARIPNTDTQYF,TGTGCCAGCAGCCAAGCCCGCATCCCGAACACAGATACGCAGTATTTT
-,TRBJ2-2,TRBV28,TRBD1,CASTLTGGTGELFF,TGTGCCAGCACCCTGACAGGGGGTACCGGGGAGCTGTTTTTT
-,TRBJ1-5,TRBV2,-,CASSGDGGNQPQHF,TGTGCCAGCAGTGGGGACGGAGGCAATCAGCCCCAGCATTTT
-,TRBJ2-7,TRBV10-1,-,CASSEGSGTYEQYF,TGCGCCAGCAGTGAGGGGTCCGGAACCTACGAGCAGTACTTC
once,TRBJ1-5,TRBV5-6,-,CASSLGFYNQPQHF,TGTGCCAGCAGCTTAGGGTTCTACAATCAGCCCCAGCATTTT
-,TRBJ2-2,TRBV6-5,TRBD2,CASSRLADKAGELFF,TGTGCCAGCAGTAGACTAGCGGACAAAGCCGGGGAGCTGTTTTTT
few,TRBJ1-4,TRBV15,-,CATSRGIGETNEKLFF,TGTGCCACCAGCAGAGGAATTGGGGAAACTAATGAAAAACTGTTTTTT
-,TRBJ1-4,TRBV5-1,-,CASRVKQKTNEKLFF,TGCGCCAGCAGGGTAAAACAGAAGACTAATGAAAAACTGTTTTTT
-,TRBJ1-1,TRBV4-1,-,CASSQEDSGSLNTEAFF,TGCGCCAGCAGCCAAGAAGACAGTGGCAGTCTGAACACTGAAGCTTTCTTT
-,TRBJ2-4,TRBV3-1/TRBV3-2,-,CASSFRDRLTLAKNIQYF,TGTGCCAGCAGCTTCCGGGACCGACTAACTCTAGCCAAAAACATTCAGTACTTC
-,TRBJ2-5,TRBV15,-,CATSREAGHQWGTQYF,TGTGCCACCAGCAGAGAGGCGGGACACCAATGGGGGACCCAGTACTTC
-,TRBJ1-3,TRBV24-1,-,CATSDFGRDISGNTIYF,TGTGCCACCAGTGATTTCGGCAGGGACATCTCTGGAAACACCATATATTTT
-,TRBJ2-1,TRBV27,TRBD2,CASSRGGGRNEQFF,TGTGCCAGCAGCCGCGGGGGGGGGCGCAATGAGCAGTTCTTC
-,TRBJ2-5,TRBV19,TRBD2,CASTRTSGGPGLMMTQYF,TGTGCCAGTACCCGGACTAGCGGGGGCCCTGGGTTAATGATGACCCAGTACTTC
-,TRBJ1-4,TRBV14,-,CASSQAGLRGEKLFF,TGTGCCAGCAGCCAAGCAGGGTTAAGAGGTGAAAAACTGTTTTTT
once,TRBJ2-2,TRBV5-6,TRBD1,CASSIPGQGSTGELFF,TGTGCCAGCAGTATTCCGGGACAGGGGAGTACCGGGGAGCTGTTTTTT
-,TRBJ1-6,TRBV2,-,CASSENAGISPLHF,TGTGCCAGCAGTGAGAATGCAGGGATTTCACCCCTCCACTTT
few,TRBJ2-7,TRBV2,-,CASRAGQSASYEQYF,TGTGCCAGCAGAGCGGGACAGTCGGCGTCCTACGAGCAGTACTTC
once,TRBJ2-7,TRBV12-3/TRBV12-4,-,CASSLAAGRSHF,TGTGCCAGCAGTTTAGCGGCAGGGCGGTCTCACTTC
-,TRBJ2-5,TRBV19,TRBD2,CASNSHSGGKETQYF,TGTGCCAGTAATTCTCATAGCGGGGGGAAAGAGACCCAGTACTTC
-,TRBJ2-6,TRBV19,TRBD2,CASCGRAFSGANVLTF,TGTGCCAGCTGCGGGAGGGCTTTCTCTGGGGCCAACGTCCTGACTTTC
-,TRBJ2-7,TRBV5-1,TRBD1,CASSLQGAKHEQYF,TGCGCCAGCAGCTTGCAGGGGGCGAAACACGAGCAGTACTTC
-,TRBJ2-5,TRBV7-2,TRBD2,CASSPTSVLQTQYF,TGTGCCAGCAGCCCGACTAGCGTGCTACAGACCCAGTACTTC
-,TRBJ2-7,TRBV21-1,-,CASSEWYEQYF,TGTGCCAGCAGCGAGTGGTACGAGCAGTACTTC
-,TRBJ2-3,TRBV4-3,-,CASSPGRADTQYF,TGCGCCAGCAGCCCCGGGAGAGCCGATACGCAGTATTTT
-,TRBJ1-1,TRBV27,-,CASGRGSLNTEAFF,TGTGCCAGCGGTCGGGGCAGCCTGAACACTGAAGCTTTCTTT
-,TRBJ2-7,TRBV30,-,CAWSRKQGISKPTYEQYF,TGTGCCTGGAGTAGAAAACAGGGAATTAGCAAGCCCACCTACGAGCAGTACTTC
-,TRBJ2-7,TRBV7-9,TRBD2,CASSLGLAGGPYEQYF,TGTGCCAGCAGCCTGGGACTAGCGGGGGGGCCCTACGAGCAGTACTTC
-,TRBJ2-7,TRBV2,-,CASSAGNEQYF,TGTGCCAGCAGCGCAGGGAACGAGCAGTACTTC
-,TRBJ2-3,TRBV13,-,CASSPRVSGSYTQYF,TGTGCCAGCAGCCCCAGGGTATCGGGGTCCTATACGCAGTATTTT
-,TRBJ2-7,TRBV20-1,-,CSASRNSYEQYF,TGCAGTGCTAGTCGGAACTCCTACGAGCAGTACTTC
-,TRBJ2-5,TRBV27,TRBD1,CASSPTGHQETQYF,TGTGCCAGCAGTCCGACAGGGCATCAAGAGACCCAGTACTTC
-,TRBJ2-5,TRBV6-6,-,CASSLDSKETQYF,TGTGCCAGCAGTTTGGACAGTAAAGAGACCCAGTACTTC
-,TRBJ2-3,TRBV4-3,TRBD2,CASSQDKPGTSGNTDTQYF,TGCGCCAGCAGCCAAGATAAACCTGGGACTAGCGGGAACACAGATACGCAGTATTTT
-,TRBJ2-5,TRBV28,-,CASSPSRAGRETQYF,TGTGCCAGCAGTCCTTCCCGGGCAGGGCGAGAGACCCAGTACTTC
-,TRBJ2-3,TRBV4-3,-,CASSQDGGLFSDTQYF,TGCGCCAGCAGCCAAGATGGGGGCCTGTTTTCAGATACGCAGTATTTT
once,TRBJ2-2,TRBV4-3,-,CASSQTFVDTGELFF,TGCGCCAGCAGCCAAACTTTTGTGGACACCGGGGAGCTGTTTTTT
-,TRBJ2-7,TRBV7-9,-,CASSPLGRGEQYF,TGTGCCAGCAGCCCCCTCGGTCGGGGAGAGCAGTACTTC
-,TRBJ2-5,TRBV6-1,-,CASSEAPRVWETQYF,TGTGCCAGCAGTGAAGCGCCCAGGGTATGGGAGACCCAGTACTTC
medium-sized,TRBJ1-6,TRBV5-5,-,CASSLSGKSYNSPLHF,TGTGCCAGCAGCTTATCGGGTAAGTCCTATAATTCACCCCTCCACTTT